The entry below describes one TCR beta chain. The table came from immunoSEQ multiplex PCR; TCRdb's copy has only in-frame clones and leaves some out. The top ten hold 3.2% of the sample, which has roughly 55,000 clones, 60% to 85% seen once. Germline-derived CDR1 and CDR2 are KGHSH and LQKENI. The CDR3 is made up of 15 amino acids. Trimming shortened V by 6 bases and J by 1 base, and 16 bases separated the two germline ends. The sample originates from a study of blood T cell repertoires in COVID-19. The rearrangement uses TRBV18 and TRBJ2-7; weak D call: TRBD1 (5 bases). The specimen was peripheral blood. The clonotype was recovered from a man between 60 and 75 years old with acute or convalescent COVID-19. The chain's CDR3 is CASSPNAGSSYEQYF. The DNA for the CDR3 is TGTGCCAGCTCCCCCAATGCAGGGTCTTCCTACGAGCAGTACTTC.